This entry lists 15 T cell receptor beta chains sequenced from one sample in a study of cytomegalovirus exposure and HLA in healthy donors. Here immunoSEQ multiplex PCR was the method, and the copy in TCRdb shows in-frame clones only, minus some. The data hold 140,000 or so clones, with approximately 90% observed a single time. The sequenced sample was PBMCs. The receptors derive from a woman aged 30 to 39 in good health and CMV-seropositive.

The V call is TRBV27, the J call TRBJ2-3; 13 positions match TRBD2. J was trimmed by 6 bases and V by 5 bases; bases with no gene match: 11. The CDR3 is made up of 17 amino acids. Germline values: CDR1 MNHEY, CDR2 SMNVEV (reference sequence). This CDR3 reads CASSAWTSGRKLDTQYF. CDR3 bases: TGTGCCAGCAGTGCATGGACTAGCGGGAGAAAGTTGGATACGCAGTATTTT.

V usage is TRBV19 and J usage is TRBJ2-7; a possible D gene is TRBD1 (6 bases). Germline V lookup: CDR1 LNHDA, CDR2 SQIVND (reference sequence). Trimming removed 5 bases at V and 2 bases at J, with 16 bases between. This CDR3 comprises 15 residues. Here the CDR3 DNA reads TGTGCCAGTAGTCGCTCGAATCGACAGGCCTACGAGCAGTACTTC. Amino acids: CASSRSNRQAYEQYF. The full variable domain, its missing parts supplied by reference TRBV19 and TRBJ2-7, is DGGITQSPKYLFRKEGQNVTLSCEQNLNHDAMYWYRQDPGQGLRLIYYSQIVNDFQKGDIAEGYSVSREKKESFPLTVTSAQKNPTAFYLCASSRSNRQAYEQYFGPGTRLTVT.

The V gene is TRBV4-2, the J gene TRBJ1-1; D may be TRBD1 (6 bases). The germline V gene encodes CDR1 LGHNA and CDR2 YNFKEQ. The CDR3 is made up of 14 amino acids. The germline V and J ends were trimmed by 3 bases and 5 bases, with 13 bases remaining between them. CDR3 residues: CASSHPRTETEAFF. CDR3 nucleotide sequence: TGTGCCAGCAGCCATCCTAGGACAGAGACTGAAGCTTTCTTT.

The V gene is TRBV27, the J gene TRBJ2-3; 11 positions match TRBD2. The CDR3 is 18 amino acids. The trim removed 3 bases at V and 3 bases at J, leaving 11 bases unmatched. Germline CDR1 reads MNHEY; CDR2 reads SMNVEV (reference sequence). CDR3 residues: CASSFSSGGSALTDTQYF. The DNA of the CDR3 is TGTGCCAGCAGTTTCTCTAGCGGGGGGTCGGCCCTGACAGATACGCAGTATTTT.

The J gene is TRBJ2-7, the V gene TRBV10-2; D call uncertain. With 0 bases removed from V and 7 bases from J, the gap between germline ends came to 16 bases. Looked up from germline, CDR1 is WSHSY and CDR2 is SAAADI. CDR3 length: 15 residues. In DNA, the CDR3 is TGCGCCAGCAGTGAGTCGCGAGACACCCGTCGGGAGCAGTACTTC. Its protein product is CASSESRDTRREQYF.

V and J are TRBV5-1 and TRBJ1-1, with a possible D match to TRBD1 (5 bases). Trimming stripped 0 bases from V and 6 bases from J, with 12 bases between. CDR3 length equals 14 residues. Germline V gene data show CDR1 as SGHRS and CDR2 as YFSETQ. As DNA, the CDR3 is TGCGCCAGCAGCTTGGACAGGTCGGAGCCTGAAGCTTTCTTT. Protein product: CASSLDRSEPEAFF.

The chain combines TRBV5-1 with TRBJ2-1, with 9 bases lining up with TRBD2. Germline trimming cut 2 bases from V and 4 bases from J; bases unmatched to any gene: 4. This CDR3 is 15 amino acids long. CDR1 and CDR2 from the germline V gene are SGHRS and YFSETQ. For the CDR3, the DNA is TGCGCCAGCAGCTTTAGCGGGGGTAGATACAATGAGCAGTTCTTC. This codes for CASSFSGGRYNEQFF.

The chain couples TRBV18 to TRBJ2-5; D call uncertain. The germline CDR1 and CDR2 sequences are KGHSH and LQKENI. The CDR3 length is 15 residues. With 3 bases removed from V and 5 bases from J, the gap between germline ends came to 16 bases. CDR3 residues: CASSPMAATWETQYF. DNA of the CDR3: TGTGCCAGCTCACCTATGGCGGCTACGTGGGAGACCCAGTACTTC. Supplemented by reference TRBV18 and TRBJ2-5, the full variable domain reads NAGVMQNPRHLVRRRGQEARLRCSPMKGHSHVYWYRQLPEEGLKFMVYLQKENIIDESGMPKERFSAEFPKEGPSILRIQQVVRGDSAAYFCASSPMAATWETQYFGPGTRLLVL.

The V gene is TRBV6-6, the J gene TRBJ1-5; TRBD1 matches 7 bases. CDR1 MNHNY and CDR2 SVGAGI come from the germline V gene (reference sequence). The CDR3 is made up of 14 amino acids. V lost 2 bases, J lost 6 bases, and 4 bases stayed unmatched. In DNA, the CDR3 is TGTGCCAGCAGTTACGACAGGGATAGTCAGCCCCAGCATTTT. It codes for CASSYDRDSQPQHF.

The chain couples TRBV4-1 to TRBJ2-6; maybe TRBD1 (6 bases). The CDR3 length is 17 residues. V shed 6 bases and J shed 3 bases, with 18 bases lying between them. The germline gives CDR1 MGHRA, CDR2 YSYEKL. CDR3 in DNA: TGCGCCAGCAGTTTAGTACAGGGCTCGGATGGGGCCAACGTCCTGACTTTC. Amino acids: CASSLVQGSDGANVLTF.

The chain recombines TRBV2 with TRBJ1-5; D gene unclear. The V end lost 2 bases, the J end lost 3 bases, and 8 bases lay between the germline ends. This CDR3 contains 14 residues. The germline V gene has CDR1 SNHLY and CDR2 FYNNEI. The CDR3 loop is CASSEPGFNQPQHF. CDR3 in DNA: TGTGCCAGCAGTGAACCAGGATTCAATCAGCCCCAGCATTTT. Full variable domain (outside the CDR3, taken from reference TRBV2 and TRBJ1-5): EPEVTQTPSHQVTQMGQEVILRCVPISNHLYFYWYRQILGQKVEFLVSFYNNEISEKSEIFDDQFSVERPDGSNFTLKIRSTKLEDSAMYFCASSEPGFNQPQHFGDGTRLSIL.

The rearrangement joins TRBV5-5 to TRBJ2-7, with D uncertain. The germline CDR1 and CDR2 sequences are SGHKS and YYEKEE (reference sequence). V lost 0 bases to trimming and J lost 2 bases, with 9 bases between them. CDR3 size: 14 residues. CDR3 residues: CASSLVGTAYEQYF. In DNA, the CDR3 is TGTGCCAGCAGCTTGGTGGGCACGGCCTACGAGCAGTACTTC.

V is TRBV5-1 and J is TRBJ2-7; TRBD2 agrees at 15 bases. This CDR3 is 16 amino acids long. Germline V gene sequence: CDR1 SGHRS, CDR2 YFSETQ. The junction had 3 bases not matched to a gene; V was cut back by 0 bases and J by 5 bases. The CDR3 loop reads CASSLAGLAGGDEQYF. The CDR3 bases are TGCGCCAGCAGCTTGGCCGGACTAGCGGGAGGGGACGAGCAGTACTTC.

The chain carries TRBV6-1 and TRBJ1-2; D perhaps matches TRBD1 (5 bases). V lost 5 bases to trimming and J lost 2 bases, with 9 bases between them. This CDR3 region has 13 residues. Germline V gene data show CDR1 as MNHNS and CDR2 as SASEGT. The CDR3 region is CASSPGLNYGYTF. CDR3 sequence (DNA): TGTGCCAGCAGTCCAGGGCTGAACTATGGCTACACCTTC.

The gene calls are TRBV2 and TRBJ1-2; 7 bases line up with TRBD1. This CDR3 comprises 15 residues. Germline V lookup: CDR1 SNHLY, CDR2 FYNNEI. After removal of 6 bases from V and 4 bases from J, the junction contained 11 bases not matched to a gene. CDR3 in amino acids: CASSRGTAKSYGYTF. The CDR3 DNA reads as TGTGCCAGCAGCCGAGGGACAGCAAAATCCTATGGCTACACCTTC.